The present T cell receptor (beta chain) was sequenced within a study of cytomegalovirus exposure and HLA in healthy donors. The wider study: Unique TCRs numbering approximately 81 million, obtained from HLA-typed donors, made up an early data release.

The CDR3 covers 15 residues. Trimming removed 2 bases at V and 4 bases at J, with 15 bases between. Per the germline V gene, CDR1 is MNHGY and CDR2 is SVAAGI. The PCR made use of 60 Vbeta and 13 Jbeta primers. Study processing details: In a later analysis, the count reached about 82 million unique TCR beta chains, with approximately 10 million shared. Clones were read by immunoSEQ multiplex PCR, and TCRdb kept only the in-frame ones, dropping some. That table supplies the V and J calls and clone size; D and trimming were determined from the DNA. This repertoire shows about 190,000 clones, about 76% found once; its top ten account for around 1.5%.

This clonotype was obtained from a woman aged 45-60 years in good health and CMV-seronegative. The chain uses TRBV6-9 and TRBJ2-7, with D possibly matching TRBD2 (6 bases). Input material: PBMCs. The CDR3 DNA reads as TGTGCCAGCAGTTATCTACCCGTCGGGGGTTACGAGCAGTACTTC. Its protein is CASSYLPVGGYEQYF.